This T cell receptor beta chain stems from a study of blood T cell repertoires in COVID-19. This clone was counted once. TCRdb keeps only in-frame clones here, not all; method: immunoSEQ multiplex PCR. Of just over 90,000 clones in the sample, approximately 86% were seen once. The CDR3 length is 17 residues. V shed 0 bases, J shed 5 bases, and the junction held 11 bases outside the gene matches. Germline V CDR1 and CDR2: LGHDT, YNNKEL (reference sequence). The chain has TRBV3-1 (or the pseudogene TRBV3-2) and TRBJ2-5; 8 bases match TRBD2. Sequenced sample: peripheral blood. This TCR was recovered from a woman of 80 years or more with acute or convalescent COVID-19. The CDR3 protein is CASSQEEAGVSRETQYF. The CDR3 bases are TGTGCCAGCAGCCAAGAGGAAGCGGGGGTGTCCAGGGAGACCCAGTACTTC.